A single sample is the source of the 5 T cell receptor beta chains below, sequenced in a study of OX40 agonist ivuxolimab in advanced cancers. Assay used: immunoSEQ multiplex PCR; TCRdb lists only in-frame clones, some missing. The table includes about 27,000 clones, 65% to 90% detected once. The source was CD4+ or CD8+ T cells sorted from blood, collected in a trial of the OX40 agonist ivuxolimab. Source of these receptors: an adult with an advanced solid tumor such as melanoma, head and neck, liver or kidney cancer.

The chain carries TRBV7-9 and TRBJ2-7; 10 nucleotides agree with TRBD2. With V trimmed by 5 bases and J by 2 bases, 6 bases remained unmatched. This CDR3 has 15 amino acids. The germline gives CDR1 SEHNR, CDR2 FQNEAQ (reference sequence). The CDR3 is CASSPTAGGPYEQYF. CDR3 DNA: TGTGCCAGCAGCCCCACAGCGGGAGGGCCCTACGAGCAGTACTTC.

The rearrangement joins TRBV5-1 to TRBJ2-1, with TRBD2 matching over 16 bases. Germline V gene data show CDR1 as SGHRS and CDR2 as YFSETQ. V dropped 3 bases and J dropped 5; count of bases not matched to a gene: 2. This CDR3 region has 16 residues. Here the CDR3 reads CASSSGLAGGHNEQFF. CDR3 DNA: TGCGCCAGCAGCTCGGGACTAGCGGGAGGGCACAATGAGCAGTTCTTC.

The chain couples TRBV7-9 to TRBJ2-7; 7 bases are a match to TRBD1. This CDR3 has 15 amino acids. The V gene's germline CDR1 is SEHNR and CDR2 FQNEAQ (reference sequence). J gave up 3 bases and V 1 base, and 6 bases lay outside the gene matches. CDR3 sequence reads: CASSLGLTGYYEQYF. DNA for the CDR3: TGTGCCAGCAGCTTAGGATTGACAGGGTACTACGAGCAGTACTTC.

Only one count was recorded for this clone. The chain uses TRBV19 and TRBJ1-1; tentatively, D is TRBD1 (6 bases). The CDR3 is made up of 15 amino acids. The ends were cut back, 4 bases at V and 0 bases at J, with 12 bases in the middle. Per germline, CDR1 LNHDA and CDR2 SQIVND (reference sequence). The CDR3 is CASSTYRVLNTEAFF. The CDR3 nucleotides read TGTGCCAGTAGTACTTACAGGGTTTTGAACACTGAAGCTTTCTTT.

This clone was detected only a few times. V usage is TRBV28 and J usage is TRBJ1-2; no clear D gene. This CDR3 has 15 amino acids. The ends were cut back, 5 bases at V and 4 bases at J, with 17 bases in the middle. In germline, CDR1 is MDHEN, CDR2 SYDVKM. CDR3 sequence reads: CASSPWTVSPYGYTF. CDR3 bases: TGTGCCAGCAGTCCTTGGACCGTAAGCCCCTATGGCTACACCTTC.